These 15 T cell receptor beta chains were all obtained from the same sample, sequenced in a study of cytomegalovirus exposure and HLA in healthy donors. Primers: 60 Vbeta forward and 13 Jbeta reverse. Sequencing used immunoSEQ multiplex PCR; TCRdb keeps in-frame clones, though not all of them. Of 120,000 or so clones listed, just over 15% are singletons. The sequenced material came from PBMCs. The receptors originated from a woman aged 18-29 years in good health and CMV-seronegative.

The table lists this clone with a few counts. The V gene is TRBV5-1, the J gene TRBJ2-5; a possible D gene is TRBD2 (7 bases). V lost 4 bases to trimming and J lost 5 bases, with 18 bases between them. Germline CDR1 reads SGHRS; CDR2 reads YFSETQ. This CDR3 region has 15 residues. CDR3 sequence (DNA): TGCGCCAGCAGCCTGAGGGGGGGTTTGTCGGAGACCCAGTACTTC. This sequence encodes CASSLRGGLSETQYF.

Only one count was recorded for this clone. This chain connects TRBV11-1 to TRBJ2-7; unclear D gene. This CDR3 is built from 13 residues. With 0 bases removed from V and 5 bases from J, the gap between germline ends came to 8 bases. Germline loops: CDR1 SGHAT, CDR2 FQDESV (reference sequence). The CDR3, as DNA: TGTGCCAGCAGCTTAGCGAGGTACCACGAGCAGTACTTC. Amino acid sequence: CASSLARYHEQYF. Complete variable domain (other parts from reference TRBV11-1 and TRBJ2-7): EAEVAQSPRYKITEKSQAVAFWCDPISGHATLYWYRQILGQGPELLVQFQDESVVDDSQLPKDRFSAERLKGVDSTLKIQPAELGDSAMYLCASSLARYHEQYFGPGTRLTVT.

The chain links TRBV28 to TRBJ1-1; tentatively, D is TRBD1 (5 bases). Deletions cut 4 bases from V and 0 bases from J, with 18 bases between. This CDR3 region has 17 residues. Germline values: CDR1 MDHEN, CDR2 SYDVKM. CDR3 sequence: CASSSRRGRAVNTEAFF. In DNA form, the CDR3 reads TGTGCCAGCAGTTCCCGGAGGGGTCGGGCGGTGAACACTGAAGCTTTCTTT. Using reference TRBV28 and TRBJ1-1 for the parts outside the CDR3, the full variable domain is DVKVTQSSRYLVKRTGEKVFLECVQDMDHENMFWYRQDPGLGLRLIYFSYDVKMKEKGDIPEGYSVSREKKERFSLILESASTNQTSMYLCASSSRRGRAVNTEAFFGQGTRLTVV.

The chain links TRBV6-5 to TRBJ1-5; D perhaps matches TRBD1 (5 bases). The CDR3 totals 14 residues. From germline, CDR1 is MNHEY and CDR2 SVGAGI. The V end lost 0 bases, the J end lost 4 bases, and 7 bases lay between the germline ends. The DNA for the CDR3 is TGTGCCAGCAGTTACTCATCAGGGAATCAGCCCCAGCATTTT. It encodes CASSYSSGNQPQHF.

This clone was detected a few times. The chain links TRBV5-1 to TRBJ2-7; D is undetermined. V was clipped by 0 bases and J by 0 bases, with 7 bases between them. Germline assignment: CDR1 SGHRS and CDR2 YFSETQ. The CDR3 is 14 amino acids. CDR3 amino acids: CASSLGRSSYEQYF. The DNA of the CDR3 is TGCGCCAGCAGCTTGGGTCGGAGCTCCTACGAGCAGTACTTC.

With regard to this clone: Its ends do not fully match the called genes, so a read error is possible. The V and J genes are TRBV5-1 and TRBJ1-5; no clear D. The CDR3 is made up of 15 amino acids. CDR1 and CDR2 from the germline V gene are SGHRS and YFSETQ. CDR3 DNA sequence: TGCGCCAGCAGCCCCGGGCCCGGGGAGGTTCAGCCCCAGAATTTT. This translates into CASSPGPGEVQPQNF.

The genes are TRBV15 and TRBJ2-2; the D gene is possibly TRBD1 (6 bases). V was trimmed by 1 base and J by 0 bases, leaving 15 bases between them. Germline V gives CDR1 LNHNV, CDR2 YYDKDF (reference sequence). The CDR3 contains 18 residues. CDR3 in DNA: TGTGCCACCAGCAGAGGACCCGCAGGGGAAACGAACACCGGGGAGCTGTTTTTT. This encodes CATSRGPAGETNTGELFF.

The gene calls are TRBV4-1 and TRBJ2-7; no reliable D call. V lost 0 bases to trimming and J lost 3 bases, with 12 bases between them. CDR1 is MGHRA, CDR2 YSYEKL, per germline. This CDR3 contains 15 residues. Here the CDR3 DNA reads TGCGCCAGCAGCCAAGATTTCGGGTCCAGCTACGAGCAGTACTTC. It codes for CASSQDFGSSYEQYF.

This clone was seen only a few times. This CDR3 is CASSLDVGGREGGYTF. As DNA, the CDR3 is TGTGCCAGCAGCTTAGACGTCGGAGGTAGGGAGGGCGGCTACACCTTC. V usage is TRBV7-2 and J usage is TRBJ1-2, with D hard to call. The CDR3 contains 16 residues. Germline CDR1 is SGHTA and CDR2 is FQGNSA. The V end was cut by 1 base, the J end by 8 bases, with 20 bases between.

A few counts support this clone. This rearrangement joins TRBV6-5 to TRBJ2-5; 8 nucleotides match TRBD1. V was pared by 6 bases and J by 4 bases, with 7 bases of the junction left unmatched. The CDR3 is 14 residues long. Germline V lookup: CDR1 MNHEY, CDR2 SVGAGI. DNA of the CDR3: TGTGCCAGCAGCCCATTCAGGGGGCCAGAGACCCAGTACTTC. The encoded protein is CASSPFRGPETQYF.

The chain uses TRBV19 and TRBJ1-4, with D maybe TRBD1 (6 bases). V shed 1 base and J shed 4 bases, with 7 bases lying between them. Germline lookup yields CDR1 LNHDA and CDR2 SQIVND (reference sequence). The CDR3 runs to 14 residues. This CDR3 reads CASSIARGNEKLFF. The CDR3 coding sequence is TGTGCCAGTAGTATAGCCAGGGGTAATGAAAAACTGTTTTTT.

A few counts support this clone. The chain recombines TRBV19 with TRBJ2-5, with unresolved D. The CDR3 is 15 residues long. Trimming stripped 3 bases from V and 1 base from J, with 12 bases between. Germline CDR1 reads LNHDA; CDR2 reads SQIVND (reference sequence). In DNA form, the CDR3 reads TGTGCCAGTAGTATCTGGTGGGCAGTCCAAGAGACCCAGTACTTC. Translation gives CASSIWWAVQETQYF.

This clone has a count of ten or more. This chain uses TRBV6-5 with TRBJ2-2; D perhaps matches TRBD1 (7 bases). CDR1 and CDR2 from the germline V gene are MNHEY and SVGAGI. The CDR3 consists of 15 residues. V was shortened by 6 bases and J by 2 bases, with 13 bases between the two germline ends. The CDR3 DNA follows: TGTGCCAGCAGCCCCCAGGGGGGAAACACCGGGGAGCTGTTTTTT. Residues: CASSPQGGNTGELFF.

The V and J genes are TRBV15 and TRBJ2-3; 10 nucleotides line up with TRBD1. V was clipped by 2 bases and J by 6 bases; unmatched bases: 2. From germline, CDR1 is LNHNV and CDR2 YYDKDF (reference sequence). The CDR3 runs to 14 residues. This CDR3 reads CATSRRQGADTQYF. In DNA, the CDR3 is TGTGCCACCAGCAGACGACAGGGGGCTGATACGCAGTATTTT.

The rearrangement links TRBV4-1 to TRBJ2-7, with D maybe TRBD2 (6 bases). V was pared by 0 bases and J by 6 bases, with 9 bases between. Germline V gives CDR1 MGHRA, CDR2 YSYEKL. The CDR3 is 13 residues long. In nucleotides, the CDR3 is TGCGCCAGCAGCCAAGATAAGGGAGGCGAGCAGTACTTC. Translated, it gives CASSQDKGGEQYF.